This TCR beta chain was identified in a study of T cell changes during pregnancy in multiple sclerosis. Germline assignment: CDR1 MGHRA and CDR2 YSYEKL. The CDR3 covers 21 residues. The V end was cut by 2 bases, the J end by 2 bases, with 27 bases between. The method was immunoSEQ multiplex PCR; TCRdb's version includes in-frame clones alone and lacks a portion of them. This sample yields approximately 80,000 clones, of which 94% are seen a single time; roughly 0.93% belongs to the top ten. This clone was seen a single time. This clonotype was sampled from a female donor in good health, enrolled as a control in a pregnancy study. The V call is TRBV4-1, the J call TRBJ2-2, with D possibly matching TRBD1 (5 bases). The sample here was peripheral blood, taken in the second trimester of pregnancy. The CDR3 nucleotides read TGCGCCAGCAGCCAACGGTCCTCGGTAAGGGGCTGGCAGGGCAACACCGGGGAGCTGTTTTTT. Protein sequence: CASSQRSSVRGWQGNTGELFF.